The sequence of this TCR beta chain was determined in a study of blood T cell repertoires in COVID-19. Study information: There were acute and convalescent COVID-19 samples, and they came from the United States, Italy and Spain. T cells, B-cell-depleted T cells, or PBMCs supplied cDNA or gDNA.

V gave up 4 bases and J gave up 6 bases, with 14 bases separating them. The CDR3 is 14 amino acids. The germline gives CDR1 SGHRS, CDR2 YFSETQ. Authors' methods: By means of reference gene primer amplification, nucleated cell counts were estimated. Method: immunoSEQ multiplex PCR; TCRdb's copy keeps in-frame clones and lacks some. V and J calls and clone size are copied from that table; D and trimming were computed from the DNA. In the table there are tens of thousands of clones, over 80% of which are singletons. This chain joins TRBV5-1 and TRBJ2-1, with a possible D match to TRBD1 (5 bases). Sequencing was performed on peripheral blood. This TCR was recovered from a human donor in a cohort sampled during active COVID-19. As DNA, the CDR3 is TGCGCCAGCAGCCCGGGCCAGGGAAGCAATGAGCAGTTCTTC. Its translation is CASSPGQGSNEQFF.